This T cell receptor beta chain was profiled in a study of shared clonotypes between healthy human individuals. Regarding the study as a whole: Naive subsets, compared against memory subsets, generally had larger estimated richness values.

Libraries were prepared by immunoSEQ multiplex PCR; TCRdb keeps only in-frame clonotypes and omits some of them. The data hold approximately 530,000 clones, with about 96% observed a single time. CDR1 is MNHEY, CDR2 SMNVEV, per germline (reference sequence). The V and J ends lost 8 bases and 4 bases respectively, with 12 bases between them. The CDR3 runs 14 residues. As concerns this clone: What it recognizes is unknown.

Only Caucasian adults living in Nashville, Tennessee made up the donor group. CD45RA-negative memory and CD45RA+ naive subsets were split from the CD4+ cells. The rearrangement joins TRBV27 to TRBJ2-6, with TRBD2 as a possible D gene (5 bases). The sample was naive CD4+ T cells sorted from blood. Subset here: CD45RA+ positively selected. This TCR derives from a woman in her 30s in good health. CDR3 sequence (DNA): TGTGCCAGCGGCCGTACGGGGGGGGCCAACGTCCTGACTTTC. Translating it yields CASGRTGGANVLTF. Full variable domain (remainder filled in from reference TRBV27 and TRBJ2-6): EAQVTQNPRYLITVTGKKLTVTCSQNMNHEYMSWYRQDPGLGLRQIYYSMNVEVTDKGDVPEGYKVSRKEKRNFPLILESPSPNQTSLYFCASGRTGGANVLTFGAGSRLTVL.